These 11 T cell receptor beta chains were sequenced from one sample in a study of response to subunit inactivated influenza vaccine. MiXCR, applied by TCRdb to the RT-PCR reads, yields one record per CDR3 protein. Of hundreds of thousands of distinct CDR3 sequences in the sample, 14% are singletons; the top ten hold roughly 7.6%. Here the sequenced sample was PBMCs from blood, taken less than 15 days before vaccination. The receptors were gathered from a man over 45 who received an inactivated influenza vaccine.

The table lists this clonotype with many counts. The rearrangement joins TRBV7-9 to TRBJ2-5; 8 bases are shared with TRBD2. J gave up 5 bases and V 5 bases, and 4 bases lay outside the gene matches. This CDR3 spans 13 amino acids. Germline assignment: CDR1 SEHNR and CDR2 FQNEAQ (reference sequence). In DNA, the CDR3 is TGTGCCAGCAGCCGCCGGGGGGGCGAGACCCAGTACTTC. Its translation: CASSRRGGETQYF.

J is TRBJ2-7 and V is TRBV20-1, with 9 bases matching TRBD2. CDR1 and CDR2 (germline): DFQATT, SNEGSKA (reference sequence). The CDR3 extends over 17 amino acids. V was clipped by 3 bases and J by 3 bases; unmatched bases: 15. CDR3 DNA: TGCAGTGCTAGTGGCCTAGCGGGAACCAATACATTCTACGAGCAGTACTTC. It translates to CSASGLAGTNTFYEQYF.

This clonotype was observed many times. The chain combines TRBV20-1 with TRBJ2-1; D is undetermined. The CDR3 sequence is 15 residues long. The V end was cut by 6 bases, the J end by 1 base, with 16 bases between. The germline gives CDR1 DFQATT, CDR2 SNEGSKA (reference sequence). The CDR3 is CSAPLLRRSYNEQFF. The CDR3 DNA is TGCAGTGCCCCGTTGCTCCGTAGGTCCTACAATGAGCAGTTCTTC.

To note about this clonotype: With a much larger clone just one base away, this may be a read error. The chain recombines TRBV5-6 with TRBJ2-7; TRBD1 matches at 10 bases. The CDR3 loop spans 14 amino acids. V lost 5 bases, J lost 1 base, and 3 bases stayed unmatched. CDR1 and CDR2 (germline): SGHDT, YYEEEE. CDR3 sequence reads: CASRGTGASYEQYF. The DNA of the CDR3 is TGTGCCAGCAGGGGGACAGGGGCTTCCTACGAGCAGTACTTC.

This clonotype was observed a few times. V and J are TRBV7-2 and TRBJ2-3; 9 bases are shared with TRBD2. The CDR3 extends over 15 amino acids. CDR1 and CDR2 (germline): SGHTA, FQGNSA. CDR3 residues: CAASGKLSSTDTQYF. CDR3 DNA sequence: TGTGCGGCTAGCGGGAAGCTGTCTAGCACAGATACGCAGTATTTT.

The gene calls are TRBV6-2 or TRBV6-3 and TRBJ2-6; no definite D call. V was shortened by 0 bases and J by 5 bases, with 17 bases between the two germline ends. CDR1 and CDR2 from the germline V gene are MNHEY and SVGEGT. The length of the CDR3 is 18 residues. The CDR3 nucleotides are TGTGCCAGCAGTTACTCCCGCAGGATAGCTCTTCGGGCCAACGTCCTGACTTTC. Encoded protein: CASSYSRRIALRANVLTF.

This clonotype was seen a few times. V is TRBV6-4 and J is TRBJ2-2, with a possible D match to TRBD1 (5 bases). V was pared by 6 bases and J by 1 base, with 9 bases between. CDR3 length: 14 residues. Germline V lookup: CDR1 MRHNA, CDR2 SNTAGT. CDR3 DNA sequence: TGTGCCAGCAGACAGGACATGAACACCGGGGAGCTGTTTTTT. This gives the protein CASRQDMNTGELFF.

In this sample, this clonotype turned up a few times. V and J are TRBV7-6 and TRBJ1-5; 10 bases map to TRBD1. J lost 7 bases, V lost 5 bases, and 8 bases had no gene match. Germline-derived CDR1 and CDR2 are SGHVS and FNYEAQ. This CDR3 has 15 residues. CDR3 region: CASSAGQGMAQPQHF. CDR3 nucleotides: TGTGCCAGCAGCGCGGGACAGGGGATGGCCCAGCCCCAGCATTTT.

In its sample, this clonotype was seen a few times. The CDR3 nucleotides are TGTGCCAGCAGCCAACCGACAGGGAACGCCTACAATGAGCAGTTCTTC. Its translation is CASSQPTGNAYNEQFF. The rearrangement joins TRBV3-1 to TRBJ2-1; 7 bases line up with TRBD1. Germline trimming cut 2 bases from V and 2 bases from J; bases unmatched to any gene: 6. CDR3 length: 16 residues. Germline V CDR1 and CDR2: LGHDT, YNNKEL (reference sequence).

This clonotype was counted a few times. This chain uses TRBV27 with TRBJ1-2; 10 positions agree with TRBD1. The CDR3 has 14 residues. With V trimmed by 3 bases and J by 8 bases, 6 bases remained unmatched. Germline V gene lookup returns CDR1 MNHEY and CDR2 SMNVEV (reference sequence). In DNA form, the CDR3 reads TGTGCCAGCAGTTTCCGGGACAGGGGTCGGGGCTACACCTTC. This encodes CASSFRDRGRGYTF.

This clonotype was picked up many times. The chain is built from TRBV4-3 and TRBJ2-1, with D uncertain. The germline gives CDR1 LGHNA, CDR2 YSLEER. This CDR3 has 14 residues. Trimming removed 0 bases at V and 9 bases at J, with 12 bases between. CDR3 sequence reads: CASSQESSHFEQFF. The CDR3 DNA follows: TGCGCCAGCAGCCAAGAATCGTCACATTTTGAGCAGTTCTTC.